These 14 T cell receptor delta chains originate from one sample sequenced in a study of gamma-delta T cells after stem cell transplantation. TCRdb re-called the RT-PCR reads using CATT. This sample has 2,200 or so delta-chain clones; less than 4% occur once, and the top ten carry 40% to 65%. The material sequenced was gamma-delta T cells. These receptors were collected from a human donor. It is not recorded whose cells these are; they may come from a transplant donor.

Relative to its sample, this clone is medium-sized. The chain uses TRDV2 and TRDJ1, with 7 bases fitting TRDD3. The CDR3 has 15 amino acids. The V segment lost 3 bases and the J segment 0 bases; nucleotides outside the gene matches: 6. Germline-derived CDR1 and CDR2 are GEAIGNYY and EKD. CDR3 nucleotide sequence: TGTGCCTGTGACGGACTGGGGACCCACACCGATAAACTCATCTTT. Its translation: CACDGLGTHTDKLIF.

This clone was found a few times. The chain links TRDV1 to TRDJ1; TRDD2 might be the D (9 bases). V shed 1 base and J shed 1 base, with 31 bases lying between them. CDR1 is TSWWSYY, CDR2 QGS, per germline. The CDR3 consists of 22 residues. CDR3 in DNA: TGTGCTCTTGGGGAACCCTTCCTACATCCTTGGGGGATTTCCGCGGGCACCGATAAACTCATCTTT. It encodes CALGEPFLHPWGISAGTDKLIF.

For this clone: A far larger clone is only one base removed, so a read error is likely. CDR3 DNA sequence: TGTGCTCTTGGGGAACCAGGCCCCTGTACTGGGCGATGTGGGAGACTCATCTTT. Translation gives CALGEPGPCTGRCGRLIF. The chain has TRDV1 and TRDJ1, with D possibly TRDD3 on 6 matching bases. The CDR3 covers 18 residues. V gave up 1 base and J gave up 10 bases, with 28 bases separating them. Germline CDR1 TSWWSYY, CDR2 QGS.

By sample share, this clone is medium-sized. This chain links TRDV2 with TRDJ1; D is perhaps TRDD3 (6 bases). CDR3 length: 15 amino acids. V gave up 3 bases and J gave up 3 bases, with 16 bases separating them. Per the germline V gene, CDR1 is GEAIGNYY and CDR2 is EKD. CDR3 bases: TGTGCCTGTGACGGACTGGGAATTAGGGCCGATAAACTCATCTTT. Encoded protein: CACDGLGIRADKLIF.

The sample holds a few counts of this clone. The protein recorded in TCRdb matches a much larger clone and deviates from this DNA's translation at residue 3, suggesting a read error; the protein here is obtained by translating the DNA. The chain couples TRDV2 to TRDJ1, with D possibly matching TRDD3 (5 bases). The V end was cut by 9 bases, the J end by 4 bases, with 23 bases between. The CDR3 spans 15 residues. Germline CDR1 and CDR2: GEAIGNYY and EKD. The CDR3 bases are TGTGCCCGTCTAAATTTACTGGAGAACCGCGATAAACTCATCTTT. Translated, it gives CARLNLLENRDKLIF.

This clone rates as medium-sized. The chain joins TRDV2 to TRDJ1; TRDD3 aligns across 10 bases. V lost 1 base, J lost 2 bases, and 15 bases stayed unmatched. Germline assignment: CDR1 GEAIGNYY and CDR2 EKD. The CDR3 has 19 amino acids. DNA of the CDR3: TGTGCCTGTGACACTTTGATCTCCAGTGGGGGATACAAGACCGATAAACTCATCTTT. Encoded protein: CACDTLISSGGYKTDKLIF.

The rearrangement joins TRDV2 to TRDJ1; 8 positions match TRDD3. CDR1 is GEAIGNYY, CDR2 EKD, per germline. Unmatched junction bases numbered 17, after V lost 6 bases and J lost 3 bases. CDR3 length: 17 residues. The CDR3: CACNPLGDWPVADKLIF. The CDR3 nucleotides are TGTGCCTGTAACCCTTTGGGGGATTGGCCGGTGGCCGATAAACTCATCTTT.

This clone was counted a few times. Since a much larger clone is just one base distant, this may be a read error. The V call is TRDV2, the J call TRDJ1; a possible D gene is TRDD3 (6 bases). The V end lost 0 bases, the J end lost 0 bases, and 16 bases lay between the germline ends. From germline, CDR1 is GEAIGNYY and CDR2 EKD. The CDR3 contains 17 residues. CDR3 DNA: TGTGCCTGTGACACCGTTCCGGGGGACAGGTACACCGATAAACTCATCTTT. Amino acid sequence: CACDTVPGDRYTDKLIF.

Judged by abundance, this clone is large (0.1 to 1%). Other DNA sequences in this specimen translate into the identical CDR3. This sequence joins TRDV2 and TRDJ1, with D perhaps matching TRDD3 (6 bases). Trimming shortened V by 3 bases and J by 1 base, and 11 bases separated the two germline ends. In germline, CDR1 is GEAIGNYY, CDR2 EKD. CDR3 length: 14 residues. CDR3 sequence (DNA): TGTGCCTGTGACTCTCTGGGGATCACCGATAAACTCATCTTT. It specifies CACDSLGITDKLIF.

The chain employs TRDV2 and TRDJ1, with a tentative D call TRDD3 (5 bases). The CDR3 consists of 22 residues. The V end lost 2 bases, the J end lost 3 bases, and 36 bases lay between the germline ends. Looked up from germline, CDR1 is GEAIGNYY and CDR2 is EKD. CDR3 coding DNA: TGTGCCTGTGACAGTGTCGTGGATCATGCGAGGAGTGGGGCTGGTTCTTCCGATAAACTCATCTTT. It is translated as CACDSVVDHARSGAGSSDKLIF.

A note on this clone: The protein TCRdb lists belongs to a much larger clone and differs from this DNA's translation at residue 3, which points to a read error; the protein shown is made from the DNA. The genes are TRDV2 and TRDJ1; 12 nucleotides match TRDD3. The germline gives CDR1 GEAIGNYY, CDR2 EKD. This CDR3 contains 19 residues. The CDR3 loop is CARDTLSGGYAGQADKLIF. The CDR3 DNA is TGTGCCCGTGACACGCTTTCTGGGGGATACGCAGGCCAGGCCGATAAACTCATCTTT.

By frequency in the sample, this clone is large. The identical CDR3 is also encoded by other nucleotide sequences in the sample. The chain joins TRDV2 to TRDJ1; 8 bases are a match to TRDD3. V was pared by 3 bases and J by 4 bases, with 9 bases of the junction left unmatched. The CDR3 has 15 amino acids. Germline-derived CDR1 and CDR2 are GEAIGNYY and EKD. CDR3 bases: TGTGCCTGTGACGTACTGGGGGCTCAATTCGATAAACTCATCTTT. This sequence encodes CACDVLGAQFDKLIF.

There are a few counts of this clone. This likely stems from a read error, as it lies one base from a far larger clone. This sample includes further DNA sequences coding for the same CDR3. The chain uses TRDV2 and TRDJ1, with 8 bases aligning to TRDD3. Looked up from germline, CDR1 is GEAIGNYY and CDR2 is EKD. This CDR3 spans 15 amino acids. The junction had 5 bases not matched to a gene; V was cut back by 2 bases and J by 1 base. The CDR3: CACDILGALTDKLIF. CDR3 in DNA: TGTGCCTGTGACATACTGGGGGCCCTCACCGATAAACTCATCTTT.

In the case of this clone: The germline gene is not matched at one end of the junction; a read error may be the cause. This chain links TRDV2 with TRDJ1, with 8 nucleotides matching TRDD3. This CDR3 is built from 15 residues. Germline CDR1 reads GEAIGNYY; CDR2 reads EKD. Written as DNA, the CDR3 is TGTGCCTGTGGCCTGCTGGGGGAGGACACCGATAAGCTCATCTTT. Amino acids: CACGLLGEDTDKLIF.